Each of the 26 T cell receptor beta chains below was sequenced from the same sample in a study of blood T cell repertoires in COVID-19. Here immunoSEQ multiplex PCR was the method, and the copy in TCRdb shows in-frame clones only, minus some. The data show fewer than 350,000 clones, with 70% to 90% seen just once and about 8.6% held by the top ten. Specimen: peripheral blood. These TCRs come from a man between 18 and 35 years old with active or convalescent COVID-19.

The CDR3 nucleotides are TGTGCCAGCATGGGTGTTCGGGGGGCCCCAAACACCGGGGAGCTGTTTTTT. Its protein product is CASMGVRGAPNTGELFF. The chain couples TRBV2 to TRBJ2-2; D may be TRBD2 (7 bases). CDR1 is SNHLY and CDR2 is FYNNEI in the germline V gene. V lost 7 bases, J lost 2 bases, and 20 bases lay in between. The length of the CDR3 is 17 residues.

The chain has TRBV20-1 and TRBJ2-7, with D perhaps matching TRBD2 (5 bases). Germline loops: CDR1 DFQATT, CDR2 SNEGSKA (reference sequence). CDR3 length equals 12 residues. Trimming pared 3 bases from V and 3 bases from J, leaving 9 bases between. CDR3 DNA: TGCAGTGCTAGTACAGAGGGCTACGAGCAGTACTTC. Residues: CSASTEGYEQYF.

This sequence joins TRBV5-4 and TRBJ2-2, with TRBD1 identical over 9 bases. The CDR3 extends over 17 amino acids. Germline CDR1 SGHNT, CDR2 YYREEE (reference sequence). With V trimmed by 3 bases and J by 0 bases, 6 bases remained unmatched. CDR3 sequence reads: CASSSNRDRANTGELFF. CDR3 bases: TGTGCCAGCAGCTCAAACCGGGACAGGGCGAACACCGGGGAGCTGTTTTTT.

This clone was found a few times. This chain connects TRBV3-1 (or the pseudogene TRBV3-2) to TRBJ1-3; possible D gene TRBD1, 5 bases. V lost 2 bases and J 3 bases, leaving 17 bases between the germline ends. Germline CDR1 LGHDT, CDR2 YNNKEL (reference sequence). The CDR3 runs to 17 residues. CDR3 nucleotide sequence: TGTGCCAGCAGCCAATGGGACGCCAAGGGAGGTGGAAACACCATATATTTT. This codes for CASSQWDAKGGGNTIYF.

This chain connects TRBV6-5 to TRBJ2-7; the D is unclear. The V gene's germline CDR1 is MNHEY and CDR2 SVGAGI. Trimming cost V 2 bases and J 2 bases, with 10 bases left between them. This CDR3 is 14 amino acids long. CDR3 nucleotides: TGTGCCAGCAGTTACCGGCAGGTCGCCTACGAGCAGTACTTC. Translation: CASSYRQVAYEQYF.

The chain couples TRBV11-1 to TRBJ2-2; D might be TRBD1 (5 bases). Germline V lookup: CDR1 SGHAT, CDR2 FQDESV (reference sequence). V lost 5 bases to trimming and J lost 1 base, with 14 bases between them. This CDR3 has 16 amino acids. The DNA of the CDR3 is TGTGCCAGCAGCCACAGTCAGGGCGAGAACACCGGGGAGCTGTTTTTT. This codes for CASSHSQGENTGELFF.

The CDR3 loop reads CASSLLGSGERTQYF. CDR3 bases: TGTGCCAGCAGTTTACTCGGGTCGGGGGAAAGGACCCAGTACTTC. J is TRBJ2-5 and V is TRBV6-2 or TRBV6-3, with D tentatively TRBD2 (6 bases). Germline CDR1 is MNHEY and CDR2 is SVGEGT. The CDR3 loop spans 15 amino acids. The germline V and J ends were trimmed by 4 bases and 7 bases, with 19 bases remaining between them.

V gene TRBV28 combines with J gene TRBJ1-5; tentatively, D is TRBD1 (6 bases). Germline CDR1 is MDHEN and CDR2 is SYDVKM. The CDR3 is 15 amino acids. Trimming removed 9 bases at V and 3 bases at J, with 18 bases between. CDR3 amino acids: CASLPHTGSNQPQHF. Written as DNA, the CDR3 is TGTGCCAGTCTACCCCACACAGGGTCCAATCAGCCCCAGCATTTT.

This clone has just a few counts. The chain is built from TRBV6-2 or TRBV6-3 and TRBJ2-7; D might be TRBD2 (6 bases). V gave up 5 bases and J gave up 4 bases, with 15 bases separating them. CDR1 MNHEY and CDR2 SVGEGT come from the germline V gene. This CDR3 has 14 amino acids. CDR3 region: CASSGGGWLYEQYF. The CDR3 DNA is TGTGCCAGCAGTGGGGGAGGCTGGCTTTACGAGCAGTACTTC.

This clone has only one observation. The V gene is TRBV4-1, the J gene TRBJ2-3, with D tentatively TRBD2 (5 bases). Germline CDR1 and CDR2: MGHRA and YSYEKL. V was shortened by 1 base and J by 7 bases, with 9 bases between the two germline ends. The CDR3 has 13 residues. CDR3 DNA sequence: TGCGCCAGCAGCCAAGTCCTCGGGAATACGCAGTATTTT. It yields the protein CASSQVLGNTQYF.

The rearrangement uses TRBV13 and TRBJ2-2, with TRBD2 matching over 7 bases. The CDR3 contains 13 residues. V was pared by 2 bases and J by 7 bases, with 1 base of the junction left unmatched. Germline assignment: CDR1 PRHDT and CDR2 FYEKMQ (reference sequence). The CDR3 DNA reads as TGTGCCAGCAGCTTACTAGCGGTCGGGGAGCTGTTTTTT. It codes for CASSLLAVGELFF.

This clone was detected only once. The chain joins TRBV6-5 to TRBJ1-2; D perhaps matches TRBD1 (5 bases). V was pared by 0 bases and J by 4 bases, with 12 bases between. The CDR3 covers 15 residues. Germline values: CDR1 MNHEY, CDR2 SVGAGI. The DNA of the CDR3 is TGTGCCAGCAGTTACTCGATGGGGGGGATCTATGGCTACACCTTC. It specifies CASSYSMGGIYGYTF.

The rearrangement uses TRBV5-5 and TRBJ1-1, with D unresolved. The V end lost 0 bases, the J end lost 4 bases, and 13 bases lay between the germline ends. The CDR3 runs 15 residues. From germline, CDR1 is SGHKS and CDR2 YYEKEE (reference sequence). The CDR3 is CASSLESQIFTEAFF. DNA of the CDR3: TGTGCCAGCAGCTTGGAATCCCAGATCTTCACTGAAGCTTTCTTT.

The rearrangement uses TRBV27 and TRBJ1-3; D is undetermined. Trimming left V 6 bases short and J 0 bases short, with 15 bases between. The germline gives CDR1 MNHEY, CDR2 SMNVEV (reference sequence). This CDR3 is 16 amino acids long. This CDR3 reads CASSPRYGSSGNTIYF. CDR3 DNA sequence: TGTGCCAGCAGCCCTAGGTATGGGAGCTCTGGAAACACCATATATTTT.

The chain couples TRBV5-1 to TRBJ2-5; TRBD1 is a possible D gene (6 bases). The germline gives CDR1 SGHRS, CDR2 YFSETQ. V was cut by 0 bases and J by 1 base, with 10 bases left in between. CDR3 length: 15 amino acids. The CDR3 here is CASSLGADSQETQYF. The DNA for the CDR3 is TGCGCCAGCAGCTTGGGGGCGGACAGCCAAGAGACCCAGTACTTC.

The chain is built from TRBV5-4 and TRBJ2-7, with a weak D call TRBD1 (5 bases). The CDR3 consists of 11 residues. Trimming stripped 4 bases from V and 9 bases from J, with 11 bases between. Germline V gene sequence: CDR1 SGHNT, CDR2 YYREEE (reference sequence). This CDR3 is CASSQTVRQYF. The CDR3 coding sequence is TGTGCCAGCAGCCAGACAGTTCGGCAGTACTTC. The entire variable domain, with the rest obtained from reference TRBV5-4 and TRBJ2-7, is as follows: ETGVTQSPTHLIKTRGQQVTLRCSSQSGHNTVSWYQQALGQGPQFIFQYYREEENGRGNFPPRFSGLQFPNYSSELNVNALELDDSALYLCASSQTVRQYFGPGTRLTVT.

V and J are TRBV18 and TRBJ1-1; D unclear. Germline-derived CDR1 and CDR2 are KGHSH and LQKENI. The CDR3 runs to 11 residues. Trimming stripped 6 bases from V and 7 bases from J, with 9 bases between. CDR3 DNA: TGTGCCAGCTCTCAAGGACTTGAAGCTTTCTTT. Amino acids: CASSQGLEAFF.

This rearrangement joins TRBV4-3 to TRBJ2-2; D is perhaps TRBD1 (5 bases). This CDR3 has 15 residues. Germline CDR1 reads LGHNA; CDR2 reads YSLEER. The V end lost 1 base, the J end lost 0 bases, and 6 bases lay between the germline ends. The CDR3 sequence is CASSQGGTNTGELFF. The DNA for the CDR3 is TGCGCCAGCAGCCAAGGGGGCACGAACACCGGGGAGCTGTTTTTT.

This clone has only a few counts. This sequence joins TRBV27 and TRBJ2-1, with 11 bases that match TRBD2. The germline V gene encodes CDR1 MNHEY and CDR2 SMNVEV (reference sequence). Losses at the gene ends were 2 bases for V and 8 bases for J; bases not matched to a gene: 17. This CDR3 has 19 amino acids. CDR3 nucleotide sequence: TGTGCCAGCAGTTTAGTTATAGGTCTAGCGGGGGGCTCTGGCGATGAGCAGTTCTTC. This codes for CASSLVIGLAGGSGDEQFF.

The rearrangement links TRBV9 to TRBJ1-3; tentatively, D is TRBD1 (5 bases). The CDR3 consists of 16 residues. CDR1 SGDLS and CDR2 YYNGEE come from the germline V gene. V shed 0 bases and J shed 0 bases, with 10 bases lying between them. CDR3 DNA sequence: TGTGCCAGCAGCGTAGCTCAGGGTGACTCTGGAAACACCATATATTTT. Translating it yields CASSVAQGDSGNTIYF.

CDR3 nucleotides: TGTGCCAGCAGCCATTTCAGGGGGTCCTACAATGAGCAGTTCTTC. This encodes CASSHFRGSYNEQFF. J is TRBJ2-1 and V is TRBV14, with TRBD1 identical over 7 bases. V was clipped by 3 bases and J by 1 base; unmatched bases: 3. The germline V gene has CDR1 SGHDN and CDR2 FVKESK. The CDR3 runs 15 residues.

The chain uses TRBV2 and TRBJ1-5, with a weak D call TRBD1 (6 bases). Trimming cost V 6 bases and J 3 bases, with 12 bases left between them. CDR1 is SNHLY and CDR2 is FYNNEI in the germline V gene. This CDR3 has 14 amino acids. In nucleotides, the CDR3 is TGTGCCAGCAGCAACAGGGTCCCCAATCAGCCCCAGCATTTT. This sequence encodes CASSNRVPNQPQHF.

Remarks on this clone: One junction end does not reproduce the germline sequence, and a read error may be involved. V and J are TRBV6-5 and TRBJ1-5, with D perhaps matching TRBD1 (6 bases). There are 13 residues in the CDR3. The V gene's germline CDR1 is MNHEY and CDR2 SVGAGI. CDR3 protein: CASSTQGGGFYKF. DNA for the CDR3: TGTGCCAGCAGCACACAGGGTGGAGGCTTCTACAAATTT.

V and J are TRBV19 and TRBJ2-2, with TRBD1 identical over 9 bases. Germline values: CDR1 LNHDA, CDR2 SQIVND (reference sequence). The ends lost 6 bases at V and 5 bases at J; junction bases unmatched: 16. The CDR3 contains 18 residues. CDR3 sequence: CASSLNGPGQGSTGELFF. Here the CDR3 DNA reads TGTGCCAGTAGCCTAAATGGTCCGGGACAGGGTTCGACCGGGGAGCTGTTTTTT. Variable domain in full (rest from reference TRBV19 and TRBJ2-2): DGGITQSPKYLFRKEGQNVTLSCEQNLNHDAMYWYRQDPGQGLRLIYYSQIVNDFQKGDIAEGYSVSREKKESFPLTVTSAQKNPTAFYLCASSLNGPGQGSTGELFFGEGSRLTVL.

The V gene is TRBV10-3, the J gene TRBJ1-3; D possibly corresponds to TRBD1 (6 bases). The CDR3 runs 16 residues. Trimming cost V 2 bases and J 2 bases, with 13 bases left between them. Germline V gene sequence: CDR1 ENHRY, CDR2 SYGVKD. The CDR3: CAISEGPGTTGNTIYF. CDR3 DNA: TGTGCCATCAGTGAGGGCCCAGGGACAACTGGAAACACCATATATTTT.

This chain uses TRBV6-1 with TRBJ1-2; weak D call: TRBD1 (6 bases). The CDR3 consists of 15 residues. Per the germline V gene, CDR1 is MNHNS and CDR2 is SASEGT. V was trimmed by 3 bases and J by 4 bases, leaving 15 bases between them. Here the CDR3 reads CASSDGGRGAYGYTF. The CDR3, as DNA: TGTGCCAGCAGTGATGGGGGCAGGGGTGCCTATGGCTACACCTTC.